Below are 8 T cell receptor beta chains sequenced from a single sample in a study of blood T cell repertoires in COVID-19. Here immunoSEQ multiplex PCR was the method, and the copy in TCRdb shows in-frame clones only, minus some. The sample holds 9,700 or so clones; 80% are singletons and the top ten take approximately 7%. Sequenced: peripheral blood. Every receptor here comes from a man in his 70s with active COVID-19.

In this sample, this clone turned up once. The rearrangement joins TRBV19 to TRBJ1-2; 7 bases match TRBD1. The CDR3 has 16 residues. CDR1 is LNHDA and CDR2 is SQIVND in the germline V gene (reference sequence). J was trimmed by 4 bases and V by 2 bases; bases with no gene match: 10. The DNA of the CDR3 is TGTGCCAGTAGTATACGGGGACAGCAGCAAATCTATGGCTACACCTTC. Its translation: CASSIRGQQQIYGYTF.

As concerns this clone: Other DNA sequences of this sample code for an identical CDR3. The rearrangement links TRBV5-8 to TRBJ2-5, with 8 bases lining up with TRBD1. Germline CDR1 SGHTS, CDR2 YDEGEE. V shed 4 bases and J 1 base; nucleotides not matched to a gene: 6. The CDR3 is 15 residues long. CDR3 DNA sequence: TGTGCCAGCAGCAGGGGGACAGGTGCCCAAGAGACCCAGTACTTC. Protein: CASSRGTGAQETQYF.

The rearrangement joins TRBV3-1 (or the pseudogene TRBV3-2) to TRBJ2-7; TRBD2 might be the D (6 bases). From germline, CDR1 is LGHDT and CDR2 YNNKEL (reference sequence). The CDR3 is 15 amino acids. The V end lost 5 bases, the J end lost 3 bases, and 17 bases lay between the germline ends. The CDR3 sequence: CASSSLPGDLYEQYF. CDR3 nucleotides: TGTGCCAGCAGCTCCCTTCCGGGGGACCTCTACGAGCAGTACTTC.

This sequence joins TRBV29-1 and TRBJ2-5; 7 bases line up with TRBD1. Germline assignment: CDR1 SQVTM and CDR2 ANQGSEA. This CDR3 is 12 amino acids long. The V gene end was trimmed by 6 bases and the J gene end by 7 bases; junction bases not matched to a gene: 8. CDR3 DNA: TGCAGCGTACGGACAGGAGGAGTGACCCAGTACTTC. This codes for CSVRTGGVTQYF.

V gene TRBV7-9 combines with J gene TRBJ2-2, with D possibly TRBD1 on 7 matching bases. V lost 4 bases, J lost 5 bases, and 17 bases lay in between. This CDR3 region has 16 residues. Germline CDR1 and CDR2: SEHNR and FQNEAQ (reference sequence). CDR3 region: CASSSSQGGITGELFF. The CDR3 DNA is TGTGCCAGCAGCTCCTCCCAGGGGGGAATTACCGGGGAGCTGTTTTTT. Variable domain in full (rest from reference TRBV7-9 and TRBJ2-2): DTGVSQNPRHKITKRGQNVTFRCDPISEHNRLYWYRQTLGQGPEFLTYFQNEAQLEKSRLLSDRFSAERPKGSFSTLEIQRTEQGDSAMYLCASSSSQGGITGELFFGEGSRLTVL.

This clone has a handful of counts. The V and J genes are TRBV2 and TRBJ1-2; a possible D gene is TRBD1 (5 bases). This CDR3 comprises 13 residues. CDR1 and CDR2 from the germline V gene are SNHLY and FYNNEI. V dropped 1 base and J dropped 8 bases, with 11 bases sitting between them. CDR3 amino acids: CASSEERGHGYTF. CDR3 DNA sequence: TGTGCCAGCAGTGAAGAAAGGGGCCACGGCTACACCTTC. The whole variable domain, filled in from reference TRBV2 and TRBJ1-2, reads EPEVTQTPSHQVTQMGQEVILRCVPISNHLYFYWYRQILGQKVEFLVSFYNNEISEKSEIFDDQFSVERPDGSNFTLKIRSTKLEDSAMYFCASSEERGHGYTFGSGTRLTVV.

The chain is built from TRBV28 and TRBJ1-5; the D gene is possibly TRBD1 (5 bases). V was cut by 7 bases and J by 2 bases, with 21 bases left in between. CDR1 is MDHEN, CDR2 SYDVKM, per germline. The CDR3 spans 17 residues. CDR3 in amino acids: CASTLNNGPGGNQPQHF. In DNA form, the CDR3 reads TGTGCCAGCACCCTAAATAACGGCCCGGGGGGCAATCAGCCCCAGCATTTT.

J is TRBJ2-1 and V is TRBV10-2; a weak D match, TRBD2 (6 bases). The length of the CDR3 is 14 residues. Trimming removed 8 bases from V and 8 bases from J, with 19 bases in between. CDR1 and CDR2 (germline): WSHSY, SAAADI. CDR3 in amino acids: CASLETSIRDEQFF. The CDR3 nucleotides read TGCGCCAGCCTTGAAACTAGCATTAGGGATGAGCAGTTCTTC.